This T cell receptor beta chain was sequenced for a study of CD8 T cells in Susac syndrome. V was clipped by 8 bases and J by 8 bases, with 6 bases between them. The CDR3 is 9 residues long. TEMRA cells were enriched by FACS, and CD4+ and CD8+ T cells were negatively isolated. Random hexamers were used to reverse transcribe roughly 0.5 to 1 ug of RNA. Amplification of TCR beta CDR3 across 54 Vbeta and 13 Jbeta was performed with immunoSEQ multiplex PCR. TCRdb reprocessed the immunoSEQ multiplex PCR reads with MiXCR, giving one entry per CDR3 protein. This sample has about 160,000 distinct CDR3 sequences, with around 93% found just once.

Sequencing used CD4+ T cells from PBMCs. This TCR derives from a human donor in good health. The V and J genes are TRBV6-7 and TRBJ1-2, with D unresolved. TRBV6-7 is labeled an ORF, and its function is uncertain. CDR3 DNA: TGTGCCAGCCTAGGGGGCTACACCTTC. Its protein is CASLGGYTF.